Below, 29 T cell receptor beta chains from the same sample are listed, as sequenced in a study of cytomegalovirus exposure and HLA in healthy donors. Primers for the PCR totalled 60 Vbeta and 13 Jbeta. Clones were sequenced by immunoSEQ multiplex PCR, and TCRdb holds only the in-frame ones, with some missing. This table has around 190,000 clones, 70% to 80% appearing once. The sample was PBMCs. These receptors all come from a woman aged 25 to 39 in good health and CMV-seronegative.

This chain connects TRBV27 to TRBJ2-7; maybe TRBD1 (5 bases). V lost 6 bases and J lost 0, with 12 bases in between. Germline V lookup: CDR1 MNHEY, CDR2 SMNVEV (reference sequence). The CDR3 totals 14 residues. The CDR3 coding sequence is TGTGCCAGCAGAAGGGGCGACAGCTCCTACGAGCAGTACTTC. Protein sequence: CASRRGDSSYEQYF.

CDR3 in amino acids: CASSPYRGNYGYTF. The DNA for the CDR3 is TGTGCCAGCAGTCCCTACAGGGGAAACTATGGCTACACCTTC. The chain links TRBV5-8 to TRBJ1-2; the match to TRBD1 covers 7 bases. The CDR3 is 14 amino acids. The ends lost 5 bases at V and 2 bases at J; junction bases unmatched: 6. Germline CDR1 and CDR2: SGHTS and YDEGEE.

This clone was recorded once. J is TRBJ2-1 and V is TRBV29-1; a possible D gene is TRBD2 (6 bases). This CDR3 comprises 17 residues. V gave up 3 bases and J gave up 0 bases, with 18 bases separating them. Germline V gives CDR1 SQVTM, CDR2 ANQGSEA. The CDR3 DNA sequence: TGCAGCGTTGACAAATATGGAGGGGTGGTCTCCTACAATGAGCAGTTCTTC. Translation gives CSVDKYGGVVSYNEQFF.

The chain couples TRBV5-4 to TRBJ2-1; no reliable D call. The ends were cut back, 4 bases at V and 4 bases at J, with 15 bases in the middle. The CDR3 runs 15 residues. From germline, CDR1 is SGHNT and CDR2 YYREEE (reference sequence). CDR3 nucleotide sequence: TGTGCCAGCAGCACCGGTAACCCCTCTTACAATGAGCAGTTCTTC. It translates to CASSTGNPSYNEQFF.

This clone was observed a few times. V is TRBV5-1 and J is TRBJ2-3, with 9 bases matching TRBD2. Trimming cost V 2 bases and J 3 bases; bases outside gene matches: 4. There are 15 residues in the CDR3. The V gene's germline CDR1 is SGHRS and CDR2 YFSETQ. This CDR3 reads CASSFGSGRTDTQYF. In nucleotides, the CDR3 is TGCGCCAGCAGCTTTGGTAGCGGGAGAACAGATACGCAGTATTTT.

A single count supports this clone. The J gene is TRBJ2-7, the V gene TRBV5-1; TRBD2 is a possible D gene (5 bases). The CDR3 totals 13 residues. CDR1 and CDR2 (germline): SGHRS, YFSETQ. Trimming took 0 bases from V and 3 from J, leaving 7 bases between them. The CDR3 DNA reads as TGCGCCAGCAGCTTGGTCGGGGACTACGAGCAGTACTTC. Protein sequence: CASSLVGDYEQYF.

The J gene is TRBJ1-4, the V gene TRBV10-3; 10 bases are shared with TRBD1. The CDR3 consists of 14 residues. With 6 bases clipped from V and 5 bases from J, the junction kept 3 bases outside the gene matches. From germline, CDR1 is ENHRY and CDR2 SYGVKD. DNA of the CDR3: TGTGCCATCAGCCGGGACAGGGGAAATGAAAAACTGTTTTTT. It encodes CAISRDRGNEKLFF.

The rearrangement uses TRBV5-4 and TRBJ1-1, with 8 bases that match TRBD1. V was pared by 4 bases and J by 7 bases, with 21 bases of the junction left unmatched. The CDR3 contains 18 residues. Germline V gives CDR1 SGHNT, CDR2 YYREEE (reference sequence). CDR3 nucleotide sequence: TGTGCCAGCAGCAAAAAGGACAGGGAGGAAACAATAACGGGTGAAGCTTTCTTT. As protein: CASSKKDREETITGEAFF.

V and J are TRBV5-1 and TRBJ2-5; 8 nucleotides line up with TRBD2. The better agreement between TRBJ2-7 and the DNA end casts doubt on the J call. CDR1 is SGHRS, CDR2 YFSETQ, per germline. CDR3 length: 13 residues. The CDR3 DNA sequence: TGCGCCAGCAGCTTGCGGGAGGGCTACGAGCAGTACTTC. Its translation is CASSLREGYEQYF.

The CDR3 is CASSPRGSFYEQYF. The CDR3 DNA reads as TGTGCCAGCAGCCCACGCGGCAGCTTCTACGAGCAGTACTTC. This chain uses TRBV14 with TRBJ2-7; D gene unclear. The CDR3 is made up of 14 amino acids. In germline, CDR1 is SGHDN, CDR2 FVKESK. Between the trimmed V and J ends, which lost 4 bases and 3 bases, there was a span of 13 bases.

This clone was recorded once. This rearrangement joins TRBV7-9 to TRBJ1-4; 8 bases are shared with TRBD1. The germline gives CDR1 SEHNR, CDR2 FQNEAQ (reference sequence). CDR3 length: 19 amino acids. Trimming cost V 6 bases and J 0 bases; bases outside gene matches: 15. CDR3 sequence: CASSPDRGFFHATNEKLFF. CDR3 sequence (DNA): TGTGCCAGCAGTCCCGACAGGGGCTTCTTTCACGCAACTAATGAAAAACTGTTTTTT.

This clone was seen a single time. The J gene is TRBJ2-5, the V gene TRBV4-2; maybe TRBD2 (5 bases). The CDR3 covers 12 residues. Between the trimmed V and J ends, which lost 3 bases and 5 bases, there was a span of 7 bases. CDR1 is LGHNA, CDR2 YNFKEQ, per germline. The CDR3: CASSHSGETQYF. In DNA, the CDR3 is TGTGCCAGCAGCCACTCGGGGGAGACCCAGTACTTC.

V gene TRBV6-6 combines with J gene TRBJ2-5; 7 nucleotides match TRBD2. CDR3 length equals 15 residues. Germline V gene sequence: CDR1 MNHNY, CDR2 SVGAGI (reference sequence). J lost 1 base, V lost 8 bases, and 10 bases had no gene match. In DNA form, the CDR3 reads TGTGCCAGCGGGGACTACCTAGCCTCCCAAGAGACCCAGTACTTC. As protein: CASGDYLASQETQYF.

The V and J genes are TRBV7-8 and TRBJ1-1, with a weak D call TRBD1 (5 bases). Germline V CDR1 and CDR2: SGHVS, FQNEAQ. The CDR3 spans 14 residues. Trimming removed 0 bases from V and 4 bases from J, with 9 bases in between. CDR3 amino acids: CASSLATRATEAFF. DNA for the CDR3: TGTGCCAGCAGCTTAGCCACCAGGGCCACTGAAGCTTTCTTT.

The chain carries TRBV29-1 and TRBJ2-1; 9 nucleotides agree with TRBD1. V gave up 8 bases and J gave up 0 bases; unmatched junction bases: 5. This CDR3 spans 14 amino acids. Germline CDR1 reads SQVTM; CDR2 reads ANQGSEA. Written as DNA, the CDR3 is TGCAGCATCCTGGACAGGGGCTCCTACAATGAGCAGTTCTTC. Residues: CSILDRGSYNEQFF.

This clone has only one observation. CDR3 DNA: TGTGCCAGCGTGGAGGGCACGGATGAAAAACTGTTTTTT. Residues: CASVEGTDEKLFF. The chain joins TRBV6-1 to TRBJ1-4; D ambiguous. Between the trimmed V and J ends, which lost 8 bases and 6 bases, there was a span of 13 bases. The CDR3 consists of 13 residues. CDR1 is MNHNS, CDR2 SASEGT, per germline.

The chain uses TRBV2 and TRBJ2-7; 11 positions match TRBD2. There are 16 residues in the CDR3. Trimming took 5 bases from V and 5 from J; bases not matched to a gene: 11. Germline V gene sequence: CDR1 SNHLY, CDR2 FYNNEI. The CDR3 region is CASSLITSGRSHEQYF. In nucleotides, the CDR3 is TGTGCCAGCAGTCTTATAACTAGCGGGAGAAGCCACGAGCAGTACTTC.

The chain couples TRBV29-1 to TRBJ2-2; TRBD1 matches 10 bases. CDR1 and CDR2 (germline): SQVTM, ANQGSEA. The junction had 3 bases not matched to a gene; V was cut back by 5 bases and J by 3 bases. This CDR3 has 14 amino acids. The CDR3 DNA reads TGCAGCGTTCGGGACAGGGGAGACACCGGGGAGCTGTTTTTT. This translates into CSVRDRGDTGELFF.

V usage is TRBV6-5 and J usage is TRBJ2-1, with TRBD2 as a possible D gene (6 bases). The germline V and J ends were trimmed by 4 bases and 7 bases, with 8 bases remaining between them. There are 12 residues in the CDR3. The germline gives CDR1 MNHEY, CDR2 SVGAGI. The CDR3 region has the DNA TGTGCCAGCAGTTCCCGGGGGAATGAGCAGTTCTTC. It yields the protein CASSSRGNEQFF.

The DNA of the CDR3 is TGTGCCATCAGTGACAGACATATCCGCGAGCAGTACTTC. This sequence encodes CAISDRHIREQYF. The chain recombines TRBV10-3 with TRBJ2-7; D unclear. V was shortened by 3 bases and J by 6 bases, with 12 bases between the two germline ends. This CDR3 spans 13 amino acids. Germline lookup yields CDR1 ENHRY and CDR2 SYGVKD.

The chain employs TRBV5-1 and TRBJ2-7; D not resolved. The CDR3 is made up of 12 amino acids. The V end was cut by 0 bases, the J end by 3 bases, with 4 bases between. Germline V gene sequence: CDR1 SGHRS, CDR2 YFSETQ. The DNA for the CDR3 is TGCGCCAGCAGCTTGGACTACTACGAGCAGTACTTC. This sequence encodes CASSLDYYEQYF. The whole variable domain, filled in from reference TRBV5-1 and TRBJ2-7, reads KAGVTQTPRYLIKTRGQQVTLSCSPISGHRSVSWYQQTPGQGLQFLFEYFSETQRNKGNFPGRFSGRQFSNSRSEMNVSTLELGDSALYLCASSLDYYEQYFGPGTRLTVT.

The count of this clone is one. The chain is built from TRBV25-1 and TRBJ1-1; 7 bases fit TRBD1. Germline lookup yields CDR1 MGHDK and CDR2 SYGVNS. The CDR3 has 14 amino acids. The ends lost 11 bases at V and 3 bases at J; junction bases unmatched: 12. CDR3 region: CAAQGGGYYTEAFF. The CDR3 DNA is TGTGCCGCCCAAGGAGGGGGCTATTACACTGAAGCTTTCTTT.

The gene calls are TRBV6-1 and TRBJ1-1, with D unclear. Trimming removed 9 bases at V and 0 bases at J, with 11 bases between. The CDR3 spans 13 residues. Per the germline V gene, CDR1 is MNHNS and CDR2 is SASEGT. Here the CDR3 reads CASSKSMNTEAFF. DNA of the CDR3: TGTGCCAGTAGCAAGTCGATGAACACTGAAGCTTTCTTT.

This clone occurred once. V gene TRBV5-8 combines with J gene TRBJ2-2; 7 positions agree with TRBD2. The CDR3 has 17 amino acids. Germline-derived CDR1 and CDR2 are SGHTS and YDEGEE. After removal of 3 bases from V and 0 bases from J, the junction contained 8 bases not matched to a gene. CDR3 sequence (DNA): TGTGCCAGCAGCTCGAATTATGGGGGGGCGAACACCGGGGAGCTGTTTTTT. Protein: CASSSNYGGANTGELFF.

The J gene is TRBJ2-1, the V gene TRBV27; TRBD2 aligns across 13 bases. With V trimmed by 7 bases and J by 6 bases, 15 bases remained unmatched. Germline V lookup: CDR1 MNHEY, CDR2 SMNVEV (reference sequence). The CDR3 spans 18 residues. CDR3 residues: CASTPFGLAGEIGNEQFF. CDR3 DNA: TGTGCCAGCACTCCATTTGGACTAGCGGGGGAGATAGGCAATGAGCAGTTCTTC.

Comment on this clone: Additional DNA sequences in this sample encode the identical CDR3. The CDR3 sequence: CASSLNRDEQYF. In DNA form, the CDR3 reads TGCGCCAGCAGCTTGAACCGAGACGAGCAGTACTTC. The gene calls are TRBV5-1 and TRBJ2-7; D remains ambiguous. Germline V gives CDR1 SGHRS, CDR2 YFSETQ. V lost 1 base to trimming and J lost 5 bases, with 7 bases between them. CDR3 length: 12 residues. Drawing the rest from reference TRBV5-1 and TRBJ2-7, the complete variable domain is KAGVTQTPRYLIKTRGQQVTLSCSPISGHRSVSWYQQTPGQGLQFLFEYFSETQRNKGNFPGRFSGRQFSNSRSEMNVSTLELGDSALYLCASSLNRDEQYFGPGTRLTVT.

The gene calls are TRBV6-1 and TRBJ2-3; 7 bases agree with TRBD2. The CDR3 totals 14 residues. Germline CDR1 MNHNS, CDR2 SASEGT. V was clipped by 4 bases and J by 3 bases; unmatched bases: 4. The CDR3 spells CASSGPSGTDTQYF. DNA of the CDR3: TGTGCCAGCAGTGGACCTAGCGGTACAGATACGCAGTATTTT.

This clone was recorded a few times. The V call is TRBV5-1, the J call TRBJ2-2; TRBD2 matches at 7 bases. CDR1 is SGHRS, CDR2 YFSETQ, per germline. This CDR3 region has 14 residues. J gave up 4 bases and V 7 bases, and 7 bases lay outside the gene matches. CDR3 nucleotide sequence: TGCGCCAGCGGAGGACCGGGGGGCACCGGGGAGCTGTTTTTT. This sequence encodes CASGGPGGTGELFF.

The chain employs TRBV15 and TRBJ1-2; D gene ambiguous. This CDR3 is built from 13 residues. V gave up 1 base and J gave up 8 bases, with 11 bases separating them. Germline values: CDR1 LNHNV, CDR2 YYDKDF (reference sequence). This CDR3 reads CATSRGTEGGYTF. CDR3 nucleotide sequence: TGTGCCACCAGCAGAGGTACAGAAGGAGGCTACACCTTC.